A selection of T cell receptor beta chains follows, all from one sample in a study of T-cell memory formation after mild COVID-19. TCRdb re-analysed the 5' RACE reads in MiXCR, keeping a single row per CDR3 protein. Here the sample spans roughly 240,000 distinct CDR3 sequences, 15% to 20% being singletons. The sequenced material came from PBMCs or a T cell subset sorted from them (not recorded which). The receptors were sampled from a man younger than 35 who had mild COVID-19 (a few samples of this study predate the infection). Cell type and time point are not known. Each CDR3 is given with its conserved first and last residue. D genes are given only for firm matches. Only part of the rows carry a size: once, few, many, or a class if the clone is expanded.

size: .
J: TRBJ2-5
V: TRBV4-3
D: TRBD2
CDR3: CASSQAGGPGETQYF
DNA: TGCGCCAGCAGCCAAGCGGGGGGGCCGGGTGAGACCCAGTACTTC

size: .
J: TRBJ1-6
V: TRBV5-1
D: .
CDR3: CASTRGRANSPLHF
DNA: TGCGCCAGCACCCGGGGACGGGCCAATTCACCCCTCCACTTT

size: .
J: TRBJ1-2
V: TRBV7-8
D: TRBD1
CDR3: CASSLTRQGWNGYTF
DNA: TGTGCCAGCAGCTTAACCCGACAGGGGTGGAATGGCTACACCTTC

size: many
J: TRBJ1-6
V: TRBV5-1
D: TRBD1
CDR3: CASTRDSNSPLHF
DNA: TGCGCCAGCACCCGGGACAGCAATTCACCCCTCCACTTT

size: .
J: TRBJ2-5
V: TRBV7-9
D: .
CDR3: CATQVFVGETQYF
DNA: TGTGCCACTCAGGTCTTCGTGGGAGAGACCCAGTACTTC

size: .
J: TRBJ2-4
V: TRBV5-6
D: TRBD1
CDR3: CASSLPGQIENIQYF
DNA: TGTGCCAGCAGCTTACCGGGACAGATCGAAAACATTCAGTACTTC

size: few
J: TRBJ2-1
V: TRBV5-1
D: .
CDR3: CASSSNNPEQFF
DNA: TGCGCCAGCAGCTCGAATAACCCCGAGCAGTTCTTC

size: many
J: TRBJ2-2
V: TRBV7-3
D: .
CDR3: CASSSSVGGTGELFF
DNA: TGTGCCAGCAGCTCCTCCGTAGGTGGAACCGGGGAGCTGTTTTTT

size: .
J: TRBJ2-3
V: TRBV2
D: TRBD2
CDR3: CASRIAGGTQYF
DNA: TGTGCCAGCAGAATAGCGGGGGGGACACAGTATTTT

size: .
J: TRBJ1-5
V: TRBV3-1
D: .
CDR3: CASSLQGRQPQHF
DNA: TGTGCCAGCAGCCTACAGGGCAGACAGCCCCAGCATTTT

size: .
J: TRBJ2-2
V: TRBV5-1
D: .
CDR3: CASSGVREVGELFF
DNA: TGCGCCAGCAGCGGGGTCAGGGAGGTCGGGGAGCTGTTTTTT

size: few
J: TRBJ1-1
V: TRBV3-1
D: .
CDR3: CASSQPTNTEAFF
DNA: TGTGCCAGCAGCCAACCCACCAACACTGAAGCTTTCTTT

size: few
J: TRBJ1-2
V: TRBV2
D: .
CDR3: CASSVEGTGGYTF
DNA: TGTGCCAGCAGTGTCGAGGGGACGGGTGGCTACACCTTC

size: .
J: TRBJ2-5
V: TRBV5-1
D: TRBD2
CDR3: CASSLGYTGLASQETQYF
DNA: TGCGCCAGCAGCTTGGGGTATACAGGACTAGCGTCCCAAGAGACCCAGTACTTC

size: .
J: TRBJ2-2
V: TRBV24-1
D: .
CDR3: CATSDHYRPATGELFF
DNA: TGTGCCACCAGTGATCATTACAGGCCCGCCACCGGGGAGCTGTTTTTT

size: .
J: TRBJ1-3
V: TRBV7-2
D: .
CDR3: CASSLATVKSGNTIYF
DNA: TGTGCCAGCAGCTTAGCGACAGTAAAGTCTGGAAACACCATATATTTT

size: few
J: TRBJ1-6
V: TRBV6-5
D: TRBD1
CDR3: CASSPTGGHSPLHF
DNA: TGTGCCAGCAGCCCTACAGGGGGCCATTCACCCCTCCACTTT

size: .
J: TRBJ1-2
V: TRBV7-9
D: .
CDR3: CASSLDLNIYGYTF
DNA: TGTGCCAGCAGCTTAGATCTGAACATCTATGGCTACACCTTC

size: few
J: TRBJ1-1
V: TRBV7-2
D: .
CDR3: CASSFMGVTNTEAFF
DNA: TGTGCCAGCAGCTTTATGGGGGTCACGAACACTGAAGCTTTCTTT

size: .
J: TRBJ1-1
V: TRBV20-1
D: .
CDR3: CSARDTTEAFF
DNA: TGCAGTGCTAGAGATACCACTGAAGCTTTCTTT

size: few
J: TRBJ2-3
V: TRBV5-5
D: TRBD2
CDR3: CASSAGLAGVTDTQYF
DNA: TGTGCCAGCAGCGCGGGACTAGCGGGGGTCACAGATACGCAGTATTTT

size: many
J: TRBJ2-7
V: TRBV7-9
D: .
CDR3: CASSSGTYEQYF
DNA: TGTGCCAGCAGCTCCGGGACCTACGAGCAGTACTTC

size: .
J: TRBJ1-5
V: TRBV20-1
D: TRBD1
CDR3: CSAPISPTGYQPQHF
DNA: TGCAGTGCTCCGATTAGCCCGACAGGGTATCAGCCCCAGCATTTT

size: .
J: TRBJ1-2
V: TRBV10-3
D: TRBD1
CDR3: CAISDIPGQANYGYTF
DNA: TGTGCCATCAGTGATATACCGGGACAGGCAAACTATGGCTACACCTTC

size: few
J: TRBJ2-5
V: TRBV18
D: TRBD2
CDR3: CATDGGQETQYF
DNA: TGTGCCACCGACGGGGGGCAAGAGACCCAGTACTTC